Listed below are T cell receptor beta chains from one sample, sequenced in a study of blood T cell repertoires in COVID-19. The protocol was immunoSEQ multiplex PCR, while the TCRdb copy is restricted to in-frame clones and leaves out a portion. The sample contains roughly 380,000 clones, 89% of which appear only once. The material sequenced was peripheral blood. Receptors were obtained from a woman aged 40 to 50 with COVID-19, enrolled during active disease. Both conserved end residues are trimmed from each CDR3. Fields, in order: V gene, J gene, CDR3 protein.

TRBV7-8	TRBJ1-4	ASSSDRGRIDEKLF
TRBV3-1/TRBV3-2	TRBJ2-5	ASSLLGGEAETQY
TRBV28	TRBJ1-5	ASSSPGTGVSNQPQH
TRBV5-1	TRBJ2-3	ASSSYLEAGRSTDTQY
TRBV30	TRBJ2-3	AWILGTSGGTDTQY
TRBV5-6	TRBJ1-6	ASRTTGSGDSPLH
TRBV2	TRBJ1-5	ASSVGQGGGQPQH
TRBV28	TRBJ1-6	ASSLPGQGYSPLH
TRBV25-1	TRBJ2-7	ASGGQGGSYEQY
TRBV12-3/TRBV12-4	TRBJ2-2	ASRTANTGELF
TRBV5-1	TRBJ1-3	ASSLAGEGGNTIY
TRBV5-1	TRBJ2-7	ASSFGTGGSEQY
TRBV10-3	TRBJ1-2	AISGGNRAGYT
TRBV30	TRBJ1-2	AWSVLGGHGYT
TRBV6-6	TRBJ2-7	ASRAGTAYEQY
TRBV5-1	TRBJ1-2	ASSRPGQANGYT
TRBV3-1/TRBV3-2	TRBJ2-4	ASSQAGTAKNIQY
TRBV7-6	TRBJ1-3	ASSPRGEMGNTIY
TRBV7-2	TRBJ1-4	ASSLGGQAKRGHEKLF
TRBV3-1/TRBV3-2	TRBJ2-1	ASSPTGRNEQF
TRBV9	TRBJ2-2	ASSPRVGGRAVSRTGELF
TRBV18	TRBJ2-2	ASSPKSLAGGSGELF
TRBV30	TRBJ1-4	AWSLGYEGAPNEKLF
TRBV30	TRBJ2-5	AWVRQHQETQY
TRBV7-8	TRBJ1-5	ASSFDRGGQPQH
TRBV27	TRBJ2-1	ASSLYGTSGRAVEQF
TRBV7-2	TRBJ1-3	ASSLVMGRGNTIY
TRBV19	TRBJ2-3	ASSSSSGRNGDTQY
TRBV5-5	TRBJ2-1	ASSVRVTSVNNEQF
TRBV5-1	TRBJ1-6	ASSLGLDSPLH
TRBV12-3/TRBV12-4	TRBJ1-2	ASTWGGGYT
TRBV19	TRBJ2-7	ASTEMGQHPYEQY
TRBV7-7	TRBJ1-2	ASSPPQGNGSEGYT
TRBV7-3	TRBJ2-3	ASSRGLAADTQY
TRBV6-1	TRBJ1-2	ASSATSGPTNYGYT
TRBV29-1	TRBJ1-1	SVEQGMSTEAF
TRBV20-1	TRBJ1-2	SASVIRDRANGYT
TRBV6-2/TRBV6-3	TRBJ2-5	ASSYMPEKRTFQETQY
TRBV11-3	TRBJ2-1	ASSLDLAGGLNEQF
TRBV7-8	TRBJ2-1	ASSARLAGRGEQF
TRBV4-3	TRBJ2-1	ASSQGSSGSSYNEQF
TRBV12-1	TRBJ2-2	ASSSSGSTGELF
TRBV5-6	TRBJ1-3	ASSLVGGVSGNTIY
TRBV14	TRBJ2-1	ASSPNRGPYNEQF
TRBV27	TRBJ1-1	ASSPRQGMGTEAF